This TCR beta chain was profiled in a study of prognosis after radiotherapy for stage I lung cancer. Study outcomes and limitations: Unique TCR clone counts went down once patients had stereotactic body radiation therapy, median roughly 9,300 versus 7,200.

The germline V gene encodes CDR1 DFQATT and CDR2 SNEGSKA (reference sequence). Trimming cost V 7 bases and J 5 bases; bases outside gene matches: 15. The length of the CDR3 is 15 residues. By two-round multiplex PCR, the TCR beta CDR3 was amplified from genomic DNA. Initially, in first-round PCR, primers specific to each TRBV and TRBJ gene were used. One entry per CDR3 protein, called by TCRdb with MiXCR from the multiplex PCR reads. The sample has 25,000 to 30,000 distinct CDR3 sequences, 30% to 40% seen once. This clonotype was detected many times. Its antigen is not identified. The sample here was PBMCs, taken before or after stereotactic body radiation therapy (not recorded which). The sequence was collected from a donor aged 50 or older with non-small cell lung cancer. The chain employs TRBV20-1 and TRBJ2-5; 8 positions match TRBD2. CDR3 sequence: CSVRSPAGGWETQYF. The CDR3 nucleotides read TGCAGTGTCAGATCGCCGGCGGGAGGATGGGAGACCCAGTACTTC.